The 9 T cell receptor beta chains listed next were all sequenced from one sample in a study of read filtering for tumor transcriptome and immune sequencing. The library was built from roughly 400 ng RNA with molecular barcoded adaptors for alpha/delta and beta/gamma chains. From the reads, TCRdb called clonotypes with MiXCR, one entry per CDR3 protein. Of more than 100,000 distinct CDR3 sequences detected, approximately 13% appear once; the ten largest clones hold under 9%. Sequencing input: a population of CD138-negative cells sorted from bone marrow. The source is a donor at least 40 years old with multiple myeloma.

Many counts were recorded for this clonotype. The chain combines TRBV24-1 with TRBJ2-1; tentatively, D is TRBD1 or TRBD2 (5 bases each). The germline V and J ends were trimmed by 5 bases and 3 bases, with 13 bases remaining between them. This CDR3 is built from 15 residues. Germline V gene data show CDR1 as KGHDR and CDR2 as SFDVKD. The CDR3 sequence is CATSGDAELYNEQFF. The DNA for the CDR3 is TGTGCCACCAGTGGGGACGCGGAGCTCTACAATGAGCAGTTCTTC.

This clonotype has ten or more counts. The rearrangement uses TRBV11-2 and TRBJ2-3, with no clear D. Between the trimmed V and J ends, which lost 3 bases and 2 bases, there was a span of 6 bases. Germline CDR1 SGHAT, CDR2 FQNNGV. This CDR3 is built from 13 residues. This chain's CDR3 is CASSFSLTDTQYF. CDR3 in DNA: TGTGCCAGCAGCTTTTCCCTCACAGATACGCAGTATTTT.

This clonotype was detected many times. The chain joins TRBV6-6 to TRBJ1-2; 9 bases line up with TRBD1. CDR1 is MNHNY, CDR2 SVGAGI, per germline (reference sequence). This CDR3 is 13 amino acids long. The V and J ends lost 5 bases and 8 bases, in that order; junction bases with no gene match: 6. Written as DNA, the CDR3 is TGTGCCAGCAGTCTACAGGGGGCGGGCGGCTACACCTTC. It codes for CASSLQGAGGYTF.

This clonotype was counted many times. The chain joins TRBV7-2 to TRBJ2-1; TRBD2 aligns across 12 bases. J gave up 8 bases and V 7 bases, and 6 bases lay outside the gene matches. CDR3 length: 14 amino acids. Germline CDR1 reads SGHTA; CDR2 reads FQGNSA. The CDR3 is CASTKTSGSDEQFF. CDR3 in DNA: TGTGCCAGCACTAAGACTAGCGGGAGCGATGAGCAGTTCTTC.

This clonotype was counted many times. The V and J genes are TRBV29-1 and TRBJ2-1; 11 bases agree with TRBD2. V gave up 6 bases and J gave up 6 bases; unmatched junction bases: 7. This CDR3 has 14 residues. Germline V lookup: CDR1 SQVTM, CDR2 ANQGSEA. This CDR3 is CSVRGSGRVNEQFF. CDR3 sequence (DNA): TGCAGCGTGAGAGGTAGCGGGAGGGTCAATGAGCAGTTCTTC.

This clonotype occurred many times. CDR3 residues: CASSVTQGKGEAFF. The DNA for the CDR3 is TGTGCCAGCTCAGTCACTCAGGGGAAAGGTGAAGCTTTCTTT. The chain carries TRBV18 and TRBJ1-1, with D perhaps TRBD1 (6 bases). V was shortened by 5 bases and J by 7 bases, with 17 bases between the two germline ends. CDR1 is KGHSH and CDR2 is LQKENI in the germline V gene. CDR3 length equals 14 residues.

Comment on this clonotype: This could be a read error, since a much larger clone is one nucleotide away. The V and J genes are TRBV12-3 or TRBV12-4 and TRBJ2-2; no definite D call. The CDR3 extends over 12 amino acids. CDR3 in DNA: TGTGCCAGCAGGTCGAACACCGGGCAGCTGTTTTTT. It specifies CASRSNTGQLFF.

V and J are TRBV5-6 and TRBJ2-1; a possible D gene is TRBD2 (6 bases). Trimming stripped 0 bases from V and 8 bases from J, with 15 bases between. CDR3 size: 15 residues. Germline V gives CDR1 SGHDT, CDR2 YYEEEE. CDR3 sequence: CASSLDRLVMHEQFF. For the CDR3, the DNA is TGTGCCAGCAGCTTGGATCGACTAGTTATGCATGAGCAGTTCTTC.

This clonotype has ten or more counts. The rearrangement uses TRBV7-9 and TRBJ1-1; weak D call: TRBD1 (5 bases). The germline gives CDR1 SEHNR, CDR2 FQNEAQ (reference sequence). V was cut by 3 bases and J by 0 bases, with 14 bases left in between. The CDR3 runs to 16 residues. CDR3 loop: CASSFGTRGMNTEAFF. CDR3 bases: TGTGCCAGCAGCTTTGGGACCCGCGGAATGAACACTGAAGCTTTCTTT.